Below are 8 T cell receptor beta chains sequenced from a single sample in a study of cytomegalovirus exposure and HLA in healthy donors. Generated by immunoSEQ multiplex PCR, the TCRdb table keeps only in-frame clones and is missing some. The table records around 50,000 clones, 93% of them present only once. Sequencing was carried out using PBMCs. The receptor source for this set is a woman aged 18-29 years in good health and CMV-seronegative.

This chain joins TRBV2 and TRBJ2-2; D gene uncertain. The germline CDR1 and CDR2 sequences are SNHLY and FYNNEI. This CDR3 is built from 13 residues. V lost 2 bases and J lost 5, with 6 bases in between. CDR3 coding DNA: TGTGCCAGCAGTGAACTAGTTACCGGGGAGCTGTTTTTT. Encoded protein: CASSELVTGELFF.

The J gene is TRBJ2-2, the V gene TRBV2; 11 nucleotides agree with TRBD2. V dropped 7 bases and J dropped 5; count of bases not matched to a gene: 6. Looked up from germline, CDR1 is SNHLY and CDR2 is FYNNEI. The CDR3 length is 15 residues. DNA of the CDR3: TGTGCCAGCAATAGCGGGGGGGCGGGAACCGGGGAGCTGTTTTTT. Translation: CASNSGGAGTGELFF.

The genes are TRBV19 and TRBJ2-1; TRBD2 might be the D (6 bases). CDR1 LNHDA and CDR2 SQIVND come from the germline V gene (reference sequence). The CDR3 covers 14 residues. The ends were cut back, 6 bases at V and 6 bases at J, with 15 bases in the middle. For the CDR3, the DNA is TGTGCCAGTAGCCGGTCCGGGAGCATCAATGAGCAGTTCTTC. Translating gives CASSRSGSINEQFF.

V and J are TRBV10-3 and TRBJ1-1; the D gene is possibly TRBD1 (5 bases). Trimming removed 8 bases from V and 0 bases from J, with 13 bases in between. CDR3 size: 14 residues. Looked up from germline, CDR1 is ENHRY and CDR2 is SYGVKD. The CDR3: CAISQTELNTEAFF. CDR3 nucleotide sequence: TGTGCCATCTCCCAGACAGAATTGAACACTGAAGCTTTCTTT.

This clone appeared a single time. The genes are TRBV7-2 and TRBJ2-2; unclear D gene. The CDR3 spans 12 residues. Trimming cost V 5 bases and J 3 bases, with 4 bases left between them. CDR1 is SGHTA, CDR2 FQGNSA, per germline. The CDR3: CASSPDTGELFF. In DNA, the CDR3 is TGTGCCAGCAGCCCTGACACCGGGGAGCTGTTTTTT.

The rearrangement links TRBV5-8 to TRBJ1-5; 10 bases line up with TRBD1. The CDR3 spans 15 residues. Germline loops: CDR1 SGHTS, CDR2 YDEGEE. V gave up 6 bases and J gave up 5 bases; unmatched junction bases: 8. CDR3 amino acids: CASTNWDRGYQPQHF. CDR3 coding DNA: TGTGCCAGCACCAACTGGGACAGGGGATATCAGCCCCAGCATTTT.

V usage is TRBV5-1 and J usage is TRBJ1-4; D not resolved. The CDR3 has 16 amino acids. Trimming shortened V by 2 bases and J by 0 bases, and 11 bases separated the two germline ends. In germline, CDR1 is SGHRS, CDR2 YFSETQ. CDR3 sequence: CASSFDVQATNEKLFF. Here the CDR3 DNA reads TGCGCCAGCAGCTTCGACGTCCAGGCAACTAATGAAAAACTGTTTTTT.

The V gene is TRBV19, the J gene TRBJ2-7, with a weak D call TRBD1 (6 bases). Germline CDR1 LNHDA, CDR2 SQIVND (reference sequence). The CDR3 loop spans 14 amino acids. Trimming removed 1 base at V and 2 bases at J, with 9 bases between. The DNA of the CDR3 is TGTGCCAGTAGTATAGTTCCAGGGGCCTACGAGCAGTACTTC. Protein sequence: CASSIVPGAYEQYF.